The text below deals with one T cell receptor (beta chain). The antigen remains unidentified. These data originate in a study of CD8 T cells in ankylosing spondylitis. Whole-study findings and limits: Disease-linked clones reportedly showed significant enrichment in matched ankylosing spondylitis synovial fluid. Ankylosing spondylitis blood appeared to carry a characteristic TCR beta motif of eight or nine highly homologous variants. Clones that were linked to disease were CD8+ and were relatively rare in peripheral blood.

TCRdb reprocessed the 5' RACE reads via MiXCR and lists one record per CDR3 protein. This table has a few hundred thousand distinct CDR3 sequences, about 15% appearing once. The V gene end was trimmed by 2 bases and the J gene end by 7 bases; junction bases not matched to a gene: 5. This CDR3 region has 14 residues. Germline lookup yields CDR1 WSHSY and CDR2 SAAADI. This clonotype was obtained from a male donor with ankylosing spondylitis. The specimen was blood, either unsorted or a sorted T cell fraction (not recorded which). The gene calls are TRBV10-2 and TRBJ2-4; 7 positions match TRBD1. CDR3 DNA sequence: TGCGCCAGCAGTGAGAGTGTCAGGGGGAACATTCAGTACTTC. Encoded protein: CASSESVRGNIQYF.